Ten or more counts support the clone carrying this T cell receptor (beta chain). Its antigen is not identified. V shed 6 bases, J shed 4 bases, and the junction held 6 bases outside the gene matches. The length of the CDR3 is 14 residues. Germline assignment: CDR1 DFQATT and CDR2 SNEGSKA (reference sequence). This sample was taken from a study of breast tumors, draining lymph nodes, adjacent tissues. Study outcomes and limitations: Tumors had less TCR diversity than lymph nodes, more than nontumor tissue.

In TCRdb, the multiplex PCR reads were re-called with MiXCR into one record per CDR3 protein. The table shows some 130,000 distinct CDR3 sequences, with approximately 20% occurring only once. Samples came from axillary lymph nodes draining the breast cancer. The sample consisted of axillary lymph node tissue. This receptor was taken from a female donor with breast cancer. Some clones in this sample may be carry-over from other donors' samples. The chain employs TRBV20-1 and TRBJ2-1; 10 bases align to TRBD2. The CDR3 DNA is TGCAGTGCCCGACTAGCGGGTGGATACAATGAGCAGTTCTTC. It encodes CSARLAGGYNEQFF.